Each of the 32 T cell receptor beta chains below was sequenced from the same sample in a study of blood T cell repertoires in COVID-19. Sequencing used immunoSEQ multiplex PCR; TCRdb keeps in-frame clones, though not all of them. The data show tens of thousands of clones, with approximately 88% seen just once and 6% to 7.5% held by the top ten. The sequenced sample consisted of peripheral blood. The receptors shown here come from a woman older than 75 with acute or convalescent COVID-19.

The chain couples TRBV9 to TRBJ2-3; the match to TRBD2 covers 9 bases. The CDR3 runs to 15 residues. Trimming took 0 bases from V and 4 from J; bases not matched to a gene: 3. Per germline, CDR1 SGDLS and CDR2 YYNGEE. The CDR3 DNA reads TGTGCCAGCAGCGTAGAAGCGGGAGGCTCAGATACGCAGTATTTT. Protein sequence: CASSVEAGGSDTQYF.

This rearrangement joins TRBV5-1 to TRBJ2-7; perhaps TRBD2 as D (5 bases). The germline V gene has CDR1 SGHRS and CDR2 YFSETQ. V lost 0 bases and J 0 bases, leaving 10 bases between the germline ends. This CDR3 comprises 15 residues. CDR3 amino acids: CASSLGVGSSYEQYF. CDR3 nucleotide sequence: TGCGCCAGCAGCTTGGGTGTGGGGAGCTCCTACGAGCAGTACTTC.

This chain joins TRBV2 and TRBJ1-4; weak D call: TRBD1 (6 bases). Per the germline V gene, CDR1 is SNHLY and CDR2 is FYNNEI. Trimming took off 4 bases at V and 10 bases at J, with 16 bases between the two ends. The CDR3 consists of 14 residues. Written as DNA, the CDR3 is TGTGCCAGCAGTGTGGAACAGGGCTCAGGAAAACTGTTTTTT. This encodes CASSVEQGSGKLFF.

In this sample, this clone turned up once. V usage is TRBV6-5 and J usage is TRBJ1-2, with 7 bases that match TRBD1. CDR1 MNHEY and CDR2 SVGAGI come from the germline V gene. CDR3 length equals 14 residues. The trim removed 5 bases at V and 2 bases at J, leaving 5 bases unmatched. The chain's CDR3 is CASSRDSTNYGYTF. The CDR3 DNA reads TGTGCCAGCAGTCGGGACAGTACGAACTATGGCTACACCTTC.

The chain uses TRBV2 and TRBJ1-4; 7 bases map to TRBD1. Unmatched junction bases numbered 9, after V lost 4 bases and J lost 7 bases. The CDR3 has 15 amino acids. CDR1 and CDR2 (germline): SNHLY, FYNNEI. The CDR3 region has the DNA TGTGCCAGCAGTGGGAGGGGGCGCATTCCTGAAAAACTGTTTTTT. Amino acid sequence: CASSGRGRIPEKLFF.

The V call is TRBV2, the J call TRBJ1-1; 7 positions agree with TRBD1. The V gene end was trimmed by 7 bases and the J gene end by 6 bases; junction bases not matched to a gene: 8. This CDR3 contains 13 residues. Germline lookup yields CDR1 SNHLY and CDR2 FYNNEI. The CDR3 reads CASTQPRGAEAFF. The CDR3 DNA reads as TGTGCCAGCACCCAACCCAGGGGGGCTGAAGCTTTCTTT.

The genes are TRBV21-1 and TRBJ1-3; the table assigns TRBD1, which was not confirmed against the DNA. TRBV21-1 is a listed pseudogene. The CDR3 spans 17 residues. The CDR3 loop is CASSKWTGRSSGNTIYF. The CDR3, as DNA: TGTGCCAGCAGCAAGTGGACAGGCCGTAGCTCTGGAAACACCATATATTTT.

This rearrangement joins TRBV2 to TRBJ2-5; TRBD1 might be the D (5 bases). This CDR3 is built from 14 residues. Per the germline V gene, CDR1 is SNHLY and CDR2 is FYNNEI. Trimming left V 8 bases short and J 2 bases short, with 15 bases between. The CDR3 here is CASSRGHLQETQYF. CDR3 nucleotide sequence: TGTGCCAGCTCCAGAGGACATCTTCAAGAGACCCAGTACTTC.

In the case of this clone: Relative to the germline gene, one junction end is altered; a read error may explain this. The gene calls are TRBV19 and TRBJ1-5; 8 bases match TRBD1. Germline lookup yields CDR1 LNHDA and CDR2 SQIVND (reference sequence). The CDR3 is 14 residues long. CDR3 sequence (DNA): TGTGCCAGTAGGATAGCAGGGGGCTCCCAGCCCCAGCATTTT. It yields the protein CASRIAGGSQPQHF.

V gene TRBV7-8 combines with J gene TRBJ2-3; the match to TRBD2 covers 7 bases. The germline CDR1 and CDR2 sequences are SGHVS and FQNEAQ. This CDR3 is built from 15 residues. V shed 4 bases, J shed 7 bases, and the junction held 11 bases outside the gene matches. CDR3 protein: CASSSYSGGINTQYF. In nucleotides, the CDR3 is TGTGCCAGCAGCTCGTACTCGGGGGGTATAAATACGCAGTATTTT. Together with reference TRBV7-8 and TRBJ2-3, the CDR3 gives the full variable domain: GAGVSQSPRYKVAKRGQDVALRCDPISGHVSLFWYQQALGQGPEFLTYFQNEAQLDKSGLPSDRFFAERPEGSVSTLKIQRTQQEDSAVYLCASSSYSGGINTQYFGPGTRLTVL.

The V gene is TRBV7-3, the J gene TRBJ2-3, with a possible D match to TRBD1 (5 bases). Trimming pared 5 bases from V and 4 bases from J, leaving 7 bases between. This CDR3 has 12 residues. CDR1 SGHTA and CDR2 FQGTGA come from the germline V gene. The CDR3, as DNA: TGTGCCAGCAGCCAAGGGGCAGATACGCAGTATTTT. It encodes CASSQGADTQYF.

This clone turned up a few times. J is TRBJ2-2 and V is TRBV18; weak D call: TRBD1 (6 bases). Germline CDR1 and CDR2: KGHSH and LQKENI. Trimming stripped 0 bases from V and 2 bases from J, with 13 bases between. This CDR3 contains 17 residues. In DNA, the CDR3 is TGTGCCAGCTCACCACCCCGGCAGGGGATTAACACCGGGGAGCTGTTTTTT. Its translation is CASSPPRQGINTGELFF.

This clone was observed a few times. J is TRBJ2-7 and V is TRBV7-9, with 8 bases fitting TRBD1. The CDR3 sequence is 14 residues long. The junction had 4 bases not matched to a gene; V was cut back by 4 bases and J by 2 bases. CDR1 is SEHNR, CDR2 FQNEAQ, per germline (reference sequence). CDR3 protein: CASSSDRGTYEQYF. The CDR3 coding sequence is TGTGCCAGCAGCTCCGACAGGGGAACCTACGAGCAGTACTTC.

V gene TRBV6-6 combines with J gene TRBJ2-2; 10 nucleotides agree with TRBD1. The CDR3 is made up of 16 amino acids. V lost 0 bases and J lost 5; bases outside the gene matches: 3. Germline CDR1 and CDR2: MNHNY and SVGAGI (reference sequence). The CDR3 region has the DNA TGTGCCAGCAGTTACTCAGGGACAGGGGTAACCGGGGAGCTGTTTTTT. Its protein product is CASSYSGTGVTGELFF.

The genes are TRBV11-2 and TRBJ2-1; a weak D match, TRBD2 (5 bases). The V and J ends lost 5 bases and 11 bases respectively, with 13 bases between them. The germline V gene encodes CDR1 SGHAT and CDR2 FQNNGV. The CDR3 has 12 amino acids. Here the CDR3 DNA reads TGTGCCAGCAGCCCGGACTGGGAGAAGCAGTTCTTC. Amino acids: CASSPDWEKQFF.

The rearrangement uses TRBV5-1 and TRBJ1-2; D is undetermined. The CDR3 is 14 amino acids. Germline V gene sequence: CDR1 SGHRS, CDR2 YFSETQ. The V end was cut by 2 bases, the J end by 0 bases, with 8 bases between. CDR3 protein: CASSFPRANYGYTF. The CDR3 DNA reads TGCGCCAGCAGCTTCCCCCGAGCTAACTATGGCTACACCTTC. Complete variable domain (other parts from reference TRBV5-1 and TRBJ1-2): KAGVTQTPRYLIKTRGQQVTLSCSPISGHRSVSWYQQTPGQGLQFLFEYFSETQRNKGNFPGRFSGRQFSNSRSEMNVSTLELGDSALYLCASSFPRANYGYTFGSGTRLTVV.

The chain is built from TRBV30 and TRBJ1-4; D is undetermined. Germline CDR1 GTSNPN, CDR2 SVGIG (reference sequence). V lost 3 bases and J lost 4, with 3 bases in between. This CDR3 has 11 residues. Written as DNA, the CDR3 is TGTGCCTGGAGCCGTAATGAAAAACTGTTTTTT. The encoded protein is CAWSRNEKLFF.

The V and J genes are TRBV3-1 (or the pseudogene TRBV3-2) and TRBJ2-5, with 7 positions matching TRBD1. CDR3 length: 13 residues. Germline V CDR1 and CDR2: LGHDT, YNNKEL (reference sequence). Germline trimming cut 0 bases from V and 13 bases from J; bases unmatched to any gene: 8. CDR3 bases: TGTGCCAGCAGCCAAGATACGGGACAGCGTACGTACTTC. Translating gives CASSQDTGQRTYF.

The chain combines TRBV12-3 or TRBV12-4 with TRBJ2-7; 7 positions match TRBD1. The CDR3 has 13 amino acids. The trim removed 6 bases at V and 3 bases at J, leaving 5 bases unmatched. CDR3 DNA: TGTGCCAGCAGAAGGGGACAGATCTACGAGCAGTACTTC. It codes for CASRRGQIYEQYF.

The chain is built from TRBV3-1 (or the pseudogene TRBV3-2) and TRBJ2-3; D is unresolved. Per germline, CDR1 LGHDT and CDR2 YNNKEL (reference sequence). This CDR3 is 13 amino acids long. V gave up 1 base and J gave up 8 bases, with 10 bases separating them. The CDR3 nucleotides are TGTGCCAGCAGCCAAGTTATAGAAGTTACGCAGTATTTT. It translates to CASSQVIEVTQYF.

The genes are TRBV6-5 and TRBJ1-6; a possible D gene is TRBD1 (6 bases). Per germline, CDR1 MNHEY and CDR2 SVGAGI. V lost 4 bases and J 7 bases, leaving 14 bases between the germline ends. CDR3 length: 15 amino acids. This CDR3 reads CASSFQGRGNSPLHF. The CDR3 DNA reads TGTGCCAGCAGTTTTCAGGGGAGGGGGAATTCACCCCTCCACTTT.

The J gene is TRBJ2-1, the V gene TRBV5-4; 9 nucleotides align to TRBD2. CDR1 SGHNT and CDR2 YYREEE come from the germline V gene (reference sequence). Trimming at V came to 0 bases and at J to 4 bases, leaving 5 bases not matched to a gene. The CDR3 is 16 residues long. CDR3 in DNA: TGTGCCAGCAGCTTGGCCGGGCTAGCGGGGTACAATGAGCAGTTCTTC. This translates into CASSLAGLAGYNEQFF.

The chain links TRBV4-2 to TRBJ1-5; D gene unclear. CDR1 is LGHNA, CDR2 YNFKEQ, per germline. This CDR3 is 14 amino acids long. The V and J ends lost 4 bases and 4 bases respectively, with 11 bases between them. CDR3 DNA sequence: TGTGCCAGCAGCCGCCTTGGGAGGAATCAGCCCCAGCATTTT. The encoded protein is CASSRLGRNQPQHF.

J is TRBJ1-2 and V is TRBV5-1; the D is unclear. Germline loops: CDR1 SGHRS, CDR2 YFSETQ. The CDR3 consists of 13 residues. V was trimmed by 2 bases and J by 3 bases, leaving 8 bases between them. The CDR3 nucleotides read TGCGCCAGCAGCTTAGAGCGGGACTATGGCTACACCTTC. Its translation: CASSLERDYGYTF.

The chain has TRBV19 and TRBJ2-6; 7 bases align to TRBD2. The length of the CDR3 is 16 residues. Germline-derived CDR1 and CDR2 are LNHDA and SQIVND (reference sequence). V gave up 5 bases and J gave up 2 bases; unmatched junction bases: 6. CDR3 sequence (DNA): TGTGCCAGTAGTGGGACTATGCTGGCTGGGGCCAACGTCCTGACTTTC. Translated: CASSGTMLAGANVLTF.

The chain employs TRBV5-6 and TRBJ1-1; weak D call: TRBD1 (6 bases). V was trimmed by 3 bases and J by 1 base, leaving 13 bases between them. Germline CDR1 is SGHDT and CDR2 is YYEEEE. This CDR3 contains 15 residues. CDR3 region: CASSSRDTSNTEAFF. CDR3 bases: TGTGCCAGCAGCTCCCGGGACACCTCGAACACTGAAGCTTTCTTT.

In its sample, this clone was seen once. This sequence joins TRBV6-5 and TRBJ2-5; 9 nucleotides match TRBD1. The V segment lost 5 bases and the J segment 1 base; nucleotides outside the gene matches: 5. CDR1 and CDR2 from the germline V gene are MNHEY and SVGAGI. There are 15 residues in the CDR3. CDR3 in amino acids: CASSPTGGSQETQYF. The CDR3 bases are TGTGCCAGCAGTCCAACAGGGGGCTCCCAAGAGACCCAGTACTTC.

The V gene is TRBV10-2, the J gene TRBJ2-1, with TRBD2 identical over 10 bases. After removal of 6 bases from V and 3 bases from J, the junction contained 2 bases not matched to a gene. Germline assignment: CDR1 WSHSY and CDR2 SAAADI. CDR3 length equals 14 residues. Here the CDR3 reads CASRVAGGYNEQFF. The CDR3 region has the DNA TGCGCCAGCAGGGTAGCGGGAGGCTACAATGAGCAGTTCTTC.

This clone was seen a single time. The rearrangement uses TRBV15 and TRBJ1-2; 7 bases agree with TRBD1. J gave up 3 bases and V 2 bases, and 12 bases lay outside the gene matches. Per germline, CDR1 LNHNV and CDR2 YYDKDF (reference sequence). The CDR3 contains 17 residues. The CDR3 loop reads CATSRKQGSGLHYGYTF. CDR3 nucleotide sequence: TGTGCCACCAGCAGAAAACAGGGGTCGGGCCTCCACTATGGCTACACCTTC.

This chain links TRBV19 with TRBJ1-2; maybe TRBD1 (6 bases). Deletions cut 2 bases from V and 6 bases from J, with 22 bases between. The CDR3 has 17 amino acids. Germline V CDR1 and CDR2: LNHDA, SQIVND (reference sequence). CDR3 in DNA: TGTGCCAGTAGTATACGAGGGACAACTCCTGTTTGGGATGGCTACACCTTC. This codes for CASSIRGTTPVWDGYTF.

J is TRBJ1-1 and V is TRBV6-5, with D possibly TRBD1 on 6 matching bases. With 6 bases removed from V and 0 bases from J, the gap between germline ends came to 11 bases. The germline V gene has CDR1 MNHEY and CDR2 SVGAGI. CDR3 length: 14 amino acids. The CDR3 spells CASRGTPMNTEAFF. The CDR3 coding sequence is TGTGCCAGCAGGGGGACACCTATGAACACTGAAGCTTTCTTT.

This clone has a single count. The rearrangement uses TRBV30 and TRBJ2-3, with D maybe TRBD1 (6 bases). Trimming removed 2 bases at V and 1 base at J, with 7 bases between. Germline-derived CDR1 and CDR2 are GTSNPN and SVGIG (reference sequence). The length of the CDR3 is 13 residues. This CDR3 is CAWSRQGTDTQYF. CDR3 sequence (DNA): TGTGCCTGGAGTAGACAGGGCACAGATACGCAGTATTTT.